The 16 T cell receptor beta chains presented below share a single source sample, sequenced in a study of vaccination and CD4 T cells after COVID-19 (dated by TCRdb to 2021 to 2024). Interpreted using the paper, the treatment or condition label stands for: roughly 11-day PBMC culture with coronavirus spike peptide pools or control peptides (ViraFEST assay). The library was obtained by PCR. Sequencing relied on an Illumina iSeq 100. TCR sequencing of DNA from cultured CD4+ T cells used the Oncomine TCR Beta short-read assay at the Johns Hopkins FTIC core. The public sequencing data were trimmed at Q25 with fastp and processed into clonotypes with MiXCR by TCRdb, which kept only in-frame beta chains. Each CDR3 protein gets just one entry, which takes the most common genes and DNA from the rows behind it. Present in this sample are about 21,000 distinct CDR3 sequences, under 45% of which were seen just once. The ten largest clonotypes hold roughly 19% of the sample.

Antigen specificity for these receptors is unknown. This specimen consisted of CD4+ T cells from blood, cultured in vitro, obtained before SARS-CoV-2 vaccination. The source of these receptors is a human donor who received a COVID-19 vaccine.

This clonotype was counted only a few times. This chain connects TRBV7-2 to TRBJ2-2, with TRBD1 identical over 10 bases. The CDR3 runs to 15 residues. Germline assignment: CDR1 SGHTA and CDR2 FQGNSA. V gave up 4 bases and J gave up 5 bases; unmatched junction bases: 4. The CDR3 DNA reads TGTGCCAGCAGCTGGGACAGGGGAGGGACCGGGGAGCTGTTTTTT. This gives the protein CASSWDRGGTGELFF. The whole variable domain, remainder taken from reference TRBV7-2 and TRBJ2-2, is GAGVSQSPSNKVTEKGKDVELRCDPISGHTALYWYRQSLGQGLEFLIYFQGNSAPDKSGLPSDRFSAERTGGSVSTLTIQRTQQEDSAVYLCASSWDRGGTGELFFGEGSRLTVL.

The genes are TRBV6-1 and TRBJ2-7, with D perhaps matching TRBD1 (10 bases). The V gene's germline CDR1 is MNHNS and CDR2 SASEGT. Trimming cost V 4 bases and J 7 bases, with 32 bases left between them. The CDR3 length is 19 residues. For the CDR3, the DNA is TGTGCCAGCAGTGGGCGGGGGGGGTCACCCGGGACAGGGGTGGGTGAGCAGTACTTC. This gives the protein CASSGRGGSPGTGVGEQYF.

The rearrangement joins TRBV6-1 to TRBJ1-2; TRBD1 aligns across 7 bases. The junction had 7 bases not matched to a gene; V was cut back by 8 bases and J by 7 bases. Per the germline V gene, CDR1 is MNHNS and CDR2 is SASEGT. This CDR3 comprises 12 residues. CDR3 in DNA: TGTGCCAGCTCCTATACAGGGGCTGGCTACACCTTC. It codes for CASSYTGAGYTF.

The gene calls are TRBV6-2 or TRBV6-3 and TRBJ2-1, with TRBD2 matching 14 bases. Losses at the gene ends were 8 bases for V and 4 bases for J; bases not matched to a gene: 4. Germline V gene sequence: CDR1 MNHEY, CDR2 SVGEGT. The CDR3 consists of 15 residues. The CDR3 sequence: CASRWTSGGYNEQFF. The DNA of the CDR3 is TGTGCCAGCCGTTGGACTAGCGGGGGGTACAATGAGCAGTTCTTC.

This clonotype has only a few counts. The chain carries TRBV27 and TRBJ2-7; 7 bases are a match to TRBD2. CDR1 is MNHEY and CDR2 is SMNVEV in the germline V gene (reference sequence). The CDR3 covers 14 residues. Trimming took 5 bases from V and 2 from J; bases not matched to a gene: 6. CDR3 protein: CASSRSGGTYEQYF. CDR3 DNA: TGTGCCAGCAGTAGGTCGGGGGGAACCTACGAGCAGTACTTC.

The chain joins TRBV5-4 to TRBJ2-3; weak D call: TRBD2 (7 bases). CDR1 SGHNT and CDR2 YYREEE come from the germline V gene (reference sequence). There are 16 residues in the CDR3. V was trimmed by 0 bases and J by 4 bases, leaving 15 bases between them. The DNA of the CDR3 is TGTGCCAGCAGCTTGGCCTTCGGGGGGCGCGCAGATACGCAGTATTTT. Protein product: CASSLAFGGRADTQYF.

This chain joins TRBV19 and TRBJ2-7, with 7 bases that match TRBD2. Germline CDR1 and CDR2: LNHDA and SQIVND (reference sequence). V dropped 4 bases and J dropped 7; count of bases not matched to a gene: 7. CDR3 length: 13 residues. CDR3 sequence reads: CASSTLGGMEQYF. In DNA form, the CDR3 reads TGTGCCAGTAGTACCCTCGGGGGGATGGAGCAGTACTTC.

As DNA, the CDR3 is TGCAGCGTTCGGGCTAGCGGGCGATCCTACGAGCAGTACTTC. Protein: CSVRASGRSYEQYF. This rearrangement joins TRBV29-1 to TRBJ2-7; 8 nucleotides align to TRBD2. This CDR3 comprises 14 residues. The V gene's germline CDR1 is SQVTM and CDR2 ANQGSEA. Trimming at V came to 5 bases and at J to 1 base, leaving 7 bases not matched to a gene.

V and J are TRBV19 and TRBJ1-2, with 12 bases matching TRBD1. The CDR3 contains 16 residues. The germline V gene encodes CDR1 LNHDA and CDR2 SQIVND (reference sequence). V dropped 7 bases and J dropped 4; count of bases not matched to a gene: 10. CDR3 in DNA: TGTGCCAGTACTGACCTCGGGACAGGGGGCCTCTATGGCTACACCTTC. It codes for CASTDLGTGGLYGYTF.

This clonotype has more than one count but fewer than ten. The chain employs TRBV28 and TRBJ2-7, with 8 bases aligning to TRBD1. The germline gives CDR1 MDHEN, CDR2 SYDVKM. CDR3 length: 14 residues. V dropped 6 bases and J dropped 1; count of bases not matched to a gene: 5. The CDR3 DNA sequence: TGTGCCAGCAGAGCAGGGGGCGGTTCCTACGAGCAGTACTTC. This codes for CASRAGGGSYEQYF.

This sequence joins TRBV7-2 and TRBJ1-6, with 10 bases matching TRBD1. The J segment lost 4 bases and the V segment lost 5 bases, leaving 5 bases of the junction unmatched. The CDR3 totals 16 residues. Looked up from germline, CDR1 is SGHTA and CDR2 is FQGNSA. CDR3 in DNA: TGTGCCAGCAGCCCCCCGGGACAGGGGTATAATTCACCCCTCCACTTT. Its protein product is CASSPPGQGYNSPLHF.

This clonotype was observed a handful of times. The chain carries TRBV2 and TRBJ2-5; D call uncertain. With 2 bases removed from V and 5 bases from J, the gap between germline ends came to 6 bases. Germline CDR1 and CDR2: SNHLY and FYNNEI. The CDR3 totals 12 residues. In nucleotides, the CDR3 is TGTGCCAGCAGTGAAATGGTGGAGACCCAGTACTTC. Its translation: CASSEMVETQYF.

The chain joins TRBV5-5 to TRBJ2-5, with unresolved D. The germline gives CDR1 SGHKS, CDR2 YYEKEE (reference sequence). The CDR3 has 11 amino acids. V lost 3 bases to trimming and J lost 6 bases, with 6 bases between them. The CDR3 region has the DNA TGTGCCAGCAGCTCCCACCAGACCCAGTACTTC. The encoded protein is CASSSHQTQYF.

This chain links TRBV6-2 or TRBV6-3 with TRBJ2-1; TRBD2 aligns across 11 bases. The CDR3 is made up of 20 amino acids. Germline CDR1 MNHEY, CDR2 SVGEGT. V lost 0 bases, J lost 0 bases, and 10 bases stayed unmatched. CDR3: CASSYSMRLAGQYSYNEQFF. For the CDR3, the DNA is TGTGCCAGCAGTTACTCGATGAGACTAGCGGGGCAATACTCCTACAATGAGCAGTTCTTC.

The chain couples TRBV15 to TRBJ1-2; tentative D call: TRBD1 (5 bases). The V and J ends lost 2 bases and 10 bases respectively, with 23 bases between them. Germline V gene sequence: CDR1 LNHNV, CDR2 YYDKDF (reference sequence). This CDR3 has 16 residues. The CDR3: CATSRLFLRGRVDYTF. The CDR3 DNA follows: TGTGCCACCAGCAGACTTTTTCTTCGGGGCAGGGTCGACTACACCTTC.

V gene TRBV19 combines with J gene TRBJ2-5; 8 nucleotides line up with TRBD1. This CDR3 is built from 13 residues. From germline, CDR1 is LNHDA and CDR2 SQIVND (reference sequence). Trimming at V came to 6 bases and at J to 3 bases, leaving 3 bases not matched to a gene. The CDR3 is CASRVQGEETQYF. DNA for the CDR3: TGTGCCAGTAGGGTACAGGGGGAAGAGACCCAGTACTTC.